The 23 T cell receptor beta chains reported below all come from one sample, sequenced in a study of T cell responses to AZD1222 COVID-19 vaccine. Data came from immunoSEQ multiplex PCR; TCRdb stores just in-frame clones and leaves some out. The data show about 160,000 clones, around nine tenths seen once. This specimen consisted of peripheral blood, obtained on day 0 of AZD1222 vaccination. The source of these receptors is an adult in good health.

This clone appeared a few times. This chain uses TRBV4-2 with TRBJ1-6; D may be TRBD1 (6 bases). V was clipped by 1 base and J by 7 bases, with 8 bases between them. Germline V lookup: CDR1 LGHNA, CDR2 YNFKEQ. The CDR3 has 14 amino acids. The CDR3 region has the DNA TGTGCCAGCAGCCAAGGACAGGAAAATTCACCCCTCCACTTT. This sequence encodes CASSQGQENSPLHF.

This sequence joins TRBV7-3 and TRBJ2-1; tentatively, D is TRBD1 (5 bases). CDR3 length equals 14 residues. The germline V gene has CDR1 SGHTA and CDR2 FQGTGA. V gave up 5 bases and J gave up 0 bases, with 8 bases separating them. CDR3 amino acids: CASSPGFSYNEQFF. For the CDR3, the DNA is TGTGCCAGCAGCCCAGGGTTCTCCTACAATGAGCAGTTCTTC.

V and J are TRBV4-2 and TRBJ1-4, with D maybe TRBD1 (5 bases). The length of the CDR3 is 15 residues. The V end lost 2 bases, the J end lost 7 bases, and 14 bases lay between the germline ends. Germline CDR1 LGHNA, CDR2 YNFKEQ. The CDR3 protein is CASSQPQAQGEKLFF. The CDR3 DNA is TGTGCCAGCAGCCAACCGCAGGCTCAGGGTGAAAAACTGTTTTTT.

This chain links TRBV2 with TRBJ1-4; TRBD1 is a possible D gene (5 bases). The CDR3 has 16 amino acids. Germline V gene data show CDR1 as SNHLY and CDR2 as FYNNEI. Trimming took off 7 bases at V and 1 base at J, with 16 bases between the two ends. The CDR3 DNA reads TGTGCCAGCACTGTAGGAACGGGGGGAACTAATGAAAAACTGTTTTTT. This gives the protein CASTVGTGGTNEKLFF.

The chain couples TRBV12-3 or TRBV12-4 to TRBJ1-2; D remains unclear. Trimming removed 0 bases at V and 6 bases at J, with 8 bases between. The CDR3 is 13 residues long. The CDR3 loop reads CASSLAKRHGYTF. DNA of the CDR3: TGTGCCAGCAGTTTAGCGAAGCGGCATGGCTACACCTTC.

This clone was seen more than once but under ten times. The chain carries TRBV14 and TRBJ1-3; D is unresolved. There are 14 residues in the CDR3. The ends were cut back, 4 bases at V and 0 bases at J, with 7 bases in the middle. Germline assignment: CDR1 SGHDN and CDR2 FVKESK. CDR3 in DNA: TGTGCCAGCAGCCCGACTGTCTCTGGAAACACCATATATTTT. Translation: CASSPTVSGNTIYF.

In DNA form, the CDR3 reads TGCGCCAGCAGCCCTTCTGGGACTAGCGGGAAGGAGACCCAGTACTTC. Translation: CASSPSGTSGKETQYF. The gene calls are TRBV4-3 and TRBJ2-5; 13 bases line up with TRBD2. J lost 5 bases, V lost 4 bases, and 7 bases had no gene match. Germline CDR1 reads LGHNA; CDR2 reads YSLEER. The CDR3 consists of 16 residues.

This clone was detected a few times. The rearrangement links TRBV19 to TRBJ2-2; tentative D call: TRBD1 (5 bases). Germline V gene sequence: CDR1 LNHDA, CDR2 SQIVND (reference sequence). There are 16 residues in the CDR3. V was cut by 5 bases and J by 7 bases, with 20 bases left in between. CDR3 in amino acids: CASSGNRRPIGGELFF. Written as DNA, the CDR3 is TGTGCCAGTAGTGGCAACAGGAGACCGATAGGCGGGGAGCTGTTTTTT.

The J gene is TRBJ1-1, the V gene TRBV11-3, with a possible D match to TRBD1 (5 bases). CDR1 is SGHNT and CDR2 is YENEEA in the germline V gene. The CDR3 consists of 13 residues. V was pared by 0 bases and J by 6 bases, with 8 bases between. The CDR3 DNA sequence: TGTGCCAGCAGCTTAGAATGGGGGTCTGAAGCTTTCTTT. Translating gives CASSLEWGSEAFF. The full variable domain, its missing parts supplied by reference TRBV11-3 and TRBJ1-1, is EAGVVQSPRYKIIEKKQPVAFWCNPISGHNTLYWYLQNLGQGPELLIRYENEEAVDDSQLPKDRFSAERLKGVDSTLKIQPAELGDSAVYLCASSLEWGSEAFFGQGTRLTVV.

The chain employs TRBV9 and TRBJ1-2, with D hard to call. The CDR3 contains 12 residues. Trimming took 3 bases from V and 8 from J, leaving 11 bases between them. The germline gives CDR1 SGDLS, CDR2 YYNGEE. Here the CDR3 DNA reads TGTGCCAGCAGCGCCACCTATGAAGGCTACACCTTC. It specifies CASSATYEGYTF.

The chain links TRBV23-1 to TRBJ2-1, with 7 positions matching TRBD1. TRBV23-1 is sorted into the ORF group, with uncertain function. CDR3 size: 16 residues. J gave up 4 bases and V 4 bases, and 10 bases lay outside the gene matches. The CDR3 DNA sequence: TGCGCCAGCAGTCCGCCCGGGACAGACACATACAATGAGCAGTTCTTC. Translating gives CASSPPGTDTYNEQFF.

The chain uses TRBV5-4 and TRBJ2-3, with 8 bases that match TRBD2. Trimming at V came to 1 base and at J to 5 bases, leaving 3 bases not matched to a gene. The CDR3 length is 14 residues. Germline CDR1 reads SGHNT; CDR2 reads YYREEE (reference sequence). CDR3 coding DNA: TGTGCCAGCAGCTTGCGGGGGGGCTTAGATACGCAGTATTTT. Encoded protein: CASSLRGGLDTQYF.

CDR3 loop: CATSRDFTGSNQPQHF. The CDR3, as DNA: TGTGCCACCAGCAGAGACTTTACAGGGAGCAATCAGCCCCAGCATTTT. The rearrangement links TRBV15 to TRBJ1-5, with D possibly matching TRBD1 (6 bases). CDR1 and CDR2 from the germline V gene are LNHNV and YYDKDF (reference sequence). V was shortened by 0 bases and J by 1 base, with 10 bases between the two germline ends. This CDR3 is built from 16 residues.

J is TRBJ1-2 and V is TRBV5-1; no firm D call. Germline V gives CDR1 SGHRS, CDR2 YFSETQ. V lost 0 bases and J 4 bases, leaving 13 bases between the germline ends. The CDR3 is 15 residues long. DNA of the CDR3: TGCGCCAGCAGCTTGGAAGGGAAAGTAAGCTATGGCTACACCTTC. Protein sequence: CASSLEGKVSYGYTF.

CDR3 nucleotides: TGTGCCAGCAGTTTGACCGACCAGGGATCACCCCTCCACTTT. Translating gives CASSLTDQGSPLHF. The V call is TRBV28, the J call TRBJ1-6; D possibly corresponds to TRBD1 (5 bases). This CDR3 is built from 14 residues. Germline CDR1 MDHEN, CDR2 SYDVKM. V dropped 3 bases and J dropped 10 bases, with 13 bases sitting between them.

The chain carries TRBV21-1 and TRBJ2-5; the table gives TRBD2 as D, unverified against the DNA. TRBV21-1 is reported as a pseudogene. The CDR3 contains 17 residues. This CDR3 is CASSKVWRTSGRETQYF. The CDR3 nucleotides are TGTGCCAGCAGCAAAGTCTGGAGGACTAGCGGGAGGGAGACCCAGTACTTC.

J is TRBJ1-1 and V is TRBV15; D is undetermined. The CDR3 has 14 residues. The V gene lost 1 base and the J gene lost 1 base, with 7 bases spanning the gap. In germline, CDR1 is LNHNV, CDR2 YYDKDF (reference sequence). The CDR3 sequence is CATSRGEANTEAFF. The CDR3 region has the DNA TGTGCCACCAGCAGAGGCGAAGCGAACACTGAAGCTTTCTTT.

V gene TRBV28 combines with J gene TRBJ1-2; D uncertain. The CDR3 contains 14 residues. CDR1 is MDHEN and CDR2 is SYDVKM in the germline V gene. V gave up 5 bases and J gave up 2 bases, with 12 bases separating them. The CDR3 DNA reads as TGTGCCAGCAGTATACCGGGAGTAAACTATGGCTACACCTTC. Translation gives CASSIPGVNYGYTF.

The genes are TRBV2 and TRBJ1-5, with D perhaps matching TRBD1 (6 bases). There are 15 residues in the CDR3. V was cut by 4 bases and J by 0 bases, with 10 bases left in between. Germline CDR1 SNHLY, CDR2 FYNNEI. In DNA, the CDR3 is TGTGCCAGCAGTGGGACAGCATATAGCAATCAGCCCCAGCATTTT. It codes for CASSGTAYSNQPQHF.

The genes are TRBV7-2 and TRBJ2-7; the D gene is possibly TRBD2 (5 bases). Trimming removed 1 base from V and 6 bases from J, with 10 bases in between. CDR3 length equals 13 residues. Germline CDR1 and CDR2: SGHTA and FQGNSA. The CDR3 here is CASSLGGRVEQYF. The CDR3 DNA reads as TGTGCCAGCAGCTTAGGCGGGCGGGTCGAGCAGTACTTC.

The J gene is TRBJ1-4, the V gene TRBV7-2; D is unresolved. CDR1 SGHTA and CDR2 FQGNSA come from the germline V gene. CDR3 length: 14 residues. V was shortened by 2 bases and J by 8 bases, with 12 bases between the two germline ends. The CDR3 DNA reads as TGTGCCAGCAGCTTAACCTCGTTGGGGGAAAAACTGTTTTTT. Amino acids: CASSLTSLGEKLFF.

The chain uses TRBV18 and TRBJ2-2; D uncertain. The germline CDR1 and CDR2 sequences are KGHSH and LQKENI. CDR3 length: 16 amino acids. Trimming took 3 bases from V and 6 from J, leaving 17 bases between them. The CDR3 reads CASSPYRAVAAGELFF. CDR3 coding DNA: TGTGCCAGCTCACCGTATCGGGCAGTAGCCGCCGGGGAGCTGTTTTTT.

The chain links TRBV4-3 to TRBJ2-7; TRBD1 might be the D (5 bases). The V end was cut by 0 bases, the J end by 6 bases, with 18 bases between. The germline CDR1 and CDR2 sequences are LGHNA and YSLEER. The CDR3 consists of 16 residues. This chain's CDR3 is CASSQDWVRESREQYF. The CDR3 bases are TGCGCCAGCAGCCAAGATTGGGTCAGGGAATCGCGCGAGCAGTACTTC.